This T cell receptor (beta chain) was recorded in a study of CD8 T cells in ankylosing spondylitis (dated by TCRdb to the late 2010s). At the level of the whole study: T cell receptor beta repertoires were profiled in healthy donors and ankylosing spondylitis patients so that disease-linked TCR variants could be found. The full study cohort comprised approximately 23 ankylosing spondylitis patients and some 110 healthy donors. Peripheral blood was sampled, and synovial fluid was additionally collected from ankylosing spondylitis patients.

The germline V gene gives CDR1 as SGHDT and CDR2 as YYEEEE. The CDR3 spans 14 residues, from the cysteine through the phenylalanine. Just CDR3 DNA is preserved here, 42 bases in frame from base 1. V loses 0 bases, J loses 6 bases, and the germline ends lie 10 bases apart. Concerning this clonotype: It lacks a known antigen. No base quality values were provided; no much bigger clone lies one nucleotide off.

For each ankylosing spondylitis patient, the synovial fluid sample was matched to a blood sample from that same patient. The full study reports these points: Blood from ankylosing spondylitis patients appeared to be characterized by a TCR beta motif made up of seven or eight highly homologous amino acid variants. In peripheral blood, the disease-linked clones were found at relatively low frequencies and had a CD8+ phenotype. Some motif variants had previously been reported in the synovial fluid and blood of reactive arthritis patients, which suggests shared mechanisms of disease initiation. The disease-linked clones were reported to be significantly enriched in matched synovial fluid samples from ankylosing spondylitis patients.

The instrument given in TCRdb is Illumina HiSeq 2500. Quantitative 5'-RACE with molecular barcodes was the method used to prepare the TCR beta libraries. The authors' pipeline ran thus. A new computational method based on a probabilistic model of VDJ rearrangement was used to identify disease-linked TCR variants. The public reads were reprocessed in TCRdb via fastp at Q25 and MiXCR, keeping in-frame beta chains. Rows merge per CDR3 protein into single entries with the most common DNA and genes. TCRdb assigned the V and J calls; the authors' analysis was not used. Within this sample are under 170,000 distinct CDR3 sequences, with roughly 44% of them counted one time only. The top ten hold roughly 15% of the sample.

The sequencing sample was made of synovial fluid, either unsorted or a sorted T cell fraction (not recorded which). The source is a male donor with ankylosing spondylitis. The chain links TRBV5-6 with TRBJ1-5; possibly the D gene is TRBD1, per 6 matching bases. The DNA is TGTGCCAGCAGCTTGGAGGGGGGCCTTCAGCCCCAGCATTTT. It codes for CASSLEGGLQPQHF.